The next 6 T cell receptor beta chains were all read from a single sample in a study of blood T cell repertoires in COVID-19. TCRdb keeps only in-frame clones here, not all; method: immunoSEQ multiplex PCR. Of over 60,000 clones in the sample, roughly 80% were seen once. Sequencing was carried out using peripheral blood. Receptor source: a human donor in a cohort sampled during active COVID-19.

The genes are TRBV15 and TRBJ2-7, with 9 bases identical to TRBD1. CDR1 and CDR2 (germline): LNHNV, YYDKDF (reference sequence). The CDR3 runs to 14 residues. V gave up 3 bases and J gave up 5 bases; unmatched junction bases: 5. CDR3 coding DNA: TGTGCCACCAGCAGCCGACAGGGGGGAAACGAGCAGTACTTC. Its protein product is CATSSRQGGNEQYF.

The chain carries TRBV5-4 and TRBJ1-4, with unresolved D. This CDR3 is built from 15 residues. Germline-derived CDR1 and CDR2 are SGHNT and YYREEE (reference sequence). V was pared by 0 bases and J by 3 bases, with 9 bases between. The CDR3 is CASSLGLAANEKLFF. The DNA for the CDR3 is TGTGCCAGCAGCTTGGGATTGGCAGCTAATGAAAAACTGTTTTTT.

This clone showed up just once. V usage is TRBV4-1 and J usage is TRBJ2-7; 10 positions match TRBD2. The CDR3 length is 16 residues. Germline CDR1 reads MGHRA; CDR2 reads YSYEKL. The V and J ends lost 0 bases and 2 bases, in that order; junction bases with no gene match: 4. The CDR3 region has the DNA TGCGCCAGCAGCCAAGATAACCTAGCGGGGGCCTACGAGCAGTACTTC. Amino acids: CASSQDNLAGAYEQYF.

The CDR3 is CAISALEGTEAFF. The CDR3 DNA reads as TGTGCCATCAGCGCCCTGGAGGGAACTGAAGCTTTCTTT. The chain links TRBV10-3 to TRBJ1-1; D not resolved. Per germline, CDR1 ENHRY and CDR2 SYGVKD. V lost 6 bases and J 5 bases, leaving 13 bases between the germline ends. This CDR3 region has 13 residues.

The J gene is TRBJ2-5, the V gene TRBV5-4; D not certain. V lost 3 bases and J 3 bases, leaving 12 bases between the germline ends. This CDR3 has 14 residues. Germline CDR1 reads SGHNT; CDR2 reads YYREEE (reference sequence). CDR3 nucleotides: TGTGCCAGCAGCTCTGGCCGCCGGGAAGAGACCCAGTACTTC. It is translated as CASSSGRREETQYF.

The rearrangement links TRBV6-5 to TRBJ1-2; possibly TRBD1 for D (5 bases). V gave up 5 bases and J gave up 2 bases, with 6 bases separating them. The V gene's germline CDR1 is MNHEY and CDR2 SVGAGI. This CDR3 contains 12 residues. The CDR3 is CASSNRNYGYTF. CDR3 DNA: TGTGCCAGCAGTAACAGGAACTATGGCTACACCTTC.